This TCR beta chain was captured by sequencing in a study of human T cells and chemical hapten exposure. J lost 5 bases, V lost 8 bases, and 8 bases had no gene match. The CDR3 contains 15 residues. The V gene's germline CDR1 is KGHSH and CDR2 LQKENI. Points on this clonotype: The target antigen is unknown.

Findings of the study overall: Controls had significantly fewer large CDR3 similarity clusters than were formed by expanded TCRs.

The time point is: patch test 1, 2 weeks after DPC sensitization. Treatment of the sample: therapeutic diphenylcyclopropenone sensitization with weekly scalp DPC. TCRdb re-derived calls from the RACE reads in MiXCR, one entry per CDR3 protein. Altogether approximately 79,000 distinct CDR3 sequences are present, about a tenth being singletons, with the ten largest covering roughly 1.4%. Here the sequenced sample was whole blood, taken in connection with sensitization to the hapten diphenylcyclopropenone (DPC). The rearrangement joins TRBV18 to TRBJ1-5; TRBD1 agrees at 11 bases. This receptor was taken from a woman aged 45-60 years with alopecia areata. Some clones in this sample may be carry-over from other donors' samples. Here the CDR3 DNA reads TGTGCCAGCCGCGCCGGGGACAGGGGGTATCAGCCCCAGCATTTT. Translation gives CASRAGDRGYQPQHF.